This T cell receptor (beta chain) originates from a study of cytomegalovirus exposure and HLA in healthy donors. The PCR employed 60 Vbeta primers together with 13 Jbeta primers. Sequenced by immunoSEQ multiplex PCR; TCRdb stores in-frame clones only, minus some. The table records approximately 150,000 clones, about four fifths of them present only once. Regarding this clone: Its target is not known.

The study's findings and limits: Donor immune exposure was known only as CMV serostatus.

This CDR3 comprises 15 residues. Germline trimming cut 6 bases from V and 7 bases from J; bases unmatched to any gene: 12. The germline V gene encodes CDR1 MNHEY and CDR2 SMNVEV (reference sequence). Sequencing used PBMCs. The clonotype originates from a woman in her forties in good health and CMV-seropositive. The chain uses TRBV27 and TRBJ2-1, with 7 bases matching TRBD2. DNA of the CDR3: TGTGCCAGCAGCGCCGGGGGAGGGCCATGGAATGAGCAGTTCTTC. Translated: CASSAGGGPWNEQFF.